What follows describes a single T cell receptor (beta chain). This sample stems from a study of blood T cell repertoires in COVID-19. On the study more broadly: COVID-19 samples from acute and convalescent phases originated in the United States, Italy and Spain.

Original processing methods: Estimation of nucleated cell counts was performed using reference gene primer amplification. The protocol was immunoSEQ multiplex PCR, while the TCRdb copy is restricted to in-frame clones and leaves out a portion. D and trimming come from the DNA, and the V and J calls and clone size come from that table. Of roughly 170,000 clones listed, about four fifths are singletons. Germline-derived CDR1 and CDR2 are SGHRS and YFSETQ. The V end was cut by 4 bases, the J end by 2 bases, with 18 bases between. The CDR3 length is 16 residues. V gene TRBV5-1 combines with J gene TRBJ1-2, with a possible D match to TRBD1 (5 bases). This sequence originates from a human donor in a cohort sampled during active COVID-19. The sequencing sample was made of peripheral blood. The CDR3 region is CASSRVGGPTNYGYTF. In nucleotides, the CDR3 is TGCGCCAGCAGCCGGGTGGGGGGACCAACAAACTATGGCTACACCTTC.